The entry below gives a single TCR beta chain sequence along with its context. The antigen is not known. The table came from immunoSEQ multiplex PCR; TCRdb's copy has only in-frame clones and leaves some out. The table records some 50,000 clones, about 91% of them present only once. The source of the sample is a study of CD4+ T cells in melanoma. Study-wide findings and caveats: In melanoma, neoantigen-specific CD4+ T cells reportedly differed in differentiation state. CD8+ T cell, macrophage and B cell function reportedly correlated with neoantigen-specific CD4+ T cells.

CDR1 is GTSNPN, CDR2 SVGIG, per germline (reference sequence). The V gene lost 5 bases and the J gene lost 1 base, with 11 bases spanning the gap. The CDR3 covers 13 residues. The sequencing sample was made of peripheral blood. This receptor was taken from a human donor with melanoma. The V call is TRBV30, the J call TRBJ1-1; D perhaps matches TRBD1 (6 bases). In DNA, the CDR3 is TGTGCCTGGTCGACAGGAGCGAACACTGAAGCTTTCTTT. Its protein product is CAWSTGANTEAFF.